Below are 20 T cell receptor beta chains sequenced from a single sample in a study of spatial heterogeneity in lung cancer. These receptors are not linked to any known antigen. Described time point: sample taken at primary tumor resection. TCRdb fed the 5' RACE reads into MiXCR, producing one record per CDR3 protein. The sample shows a few thousand distinct CDR3 sequences, more than 15% of them seen only once. General study results and limits: Tumor mutation counts were tracked by expanded intratumoral alpha and beta TCR counts.

This specimen consisted of lung tumor tissue, obtained at surgery. The origin of the receptors is a male donor with early-stage non-small cell lung cancer.

This clonotype ranks as hyperexpanded. The chain's CDR3 is CASSSPLASGSPEQYF. The CDR3 DNA is TGTGCCAGCAGCTCCCCGCTGGCTAGCGGGAGCCCCGAGCAGTACTTC. This rearrangement joins TRBV7-9 to TRBJ2-7; TRBD2 matches at 10 bases. Trimming took 4 bases from V and 6 from J; bases not matched to a gene: 12. The CDR3 extends over 16 amino acids. The germline V gene has CDR1 SEHNR and CDR2 FQNEAQ (reference sequence).

This clonotype came up a few times. The CDR3: CSAQTAGINQPQHF. DNA of the CDR3: TGCAGTGCCCAAACTGCAGGAATCAATCAGCCCCAGCATTTT. This chain links TRBV20-1 with TRBJ1-5; D gene uncertain. V lost 6 bases to trimming and J lost 3 bases, with 15 bases between them. The CDR3 extends over 14 amino acids. Germline V gene lookup returns CDR1 DFQATT and CDR2 SNEGSKA (reference sequence).

In its sample, this clonotype is medium-sized (0.01 to 0.1%). The genes are TRBV5-6 and TRBJ2-5; 7 bases line up with TRBD1. CDR1 and CDR2 (germline): SGHDT, YYEEEE. There are 14 residues in the CDR3. V was clipped by 2 bases and J by 2 bases; unmatched bases: 3. CDR3 DNA sequence: TGTGCCAGCAGCTTCCGACAGGGTCAAGAGACCCAGTACTTC. Translating gives CASSFRQGQETQYF.

This clonotype is medium-sized by share. The chain has TRBV7-2 and TRBJ2-7; 10 bases align to TRBD2. After removal of 5 bases from V and 1 base from J, the junction contained 8 bases not matched to a gene. CDR3 length equals 16 residues. The germline V gene encodes CDR1 SGHTA and CDR2 FQGNSA. The CDR3 spells CASSRGLAGASYEQYF. In nucleotides, the CDR3 is TGTGCCAGCAGCCGGGGTCTAGCGGGGGCTTCCTACGAGCAGTACTTC.

Sample share makes this clonotype medium-sized. V gene TRBV12-3 or TRBV12-4 combines with J gene TRBJ2-2; 8 bases are shared with TRBD1. With 4 bases clipped from V and 6 bases from J, the junction kept 1 base outside the gene matches. The length of the CDR3 is 13 residues. In DNA, the CDR3 is TGTGCCAGCAGTTCGACAGGGGCCGGGGAGCTGTTTTTT. Translation gives CASSSTGAGELFF.

This clonotype is medium-sized within its sample. This chain joins TRBV28 and TRBJ1-5; 7 nucleotides agree with TRBD1. The V and J ends lost 3 bases and 0 bases, in that order; junction bases with no gene match: 2. CDR1 is MDHEN and CDR2 is SYDVKM in the germline V gene. CDR3 size: 15 residues. In DNA, the CDR3 is TGTGCCAGCAGTTTTACAGGGGCTAGCAATCAGCCCCAGCATTTT. Amino acid sequence: CASSFTGASNQPQHF.

This clonotype was counted between two and nine times. This may come from a read error, since a much larger clone is one base off. The chain links TRBV27 to TRBJ1-5; TRBD1 is a possible D gene (6 bases). Germline assignment: CDR1 MNHEY and CDR2 SMNVEV (reference sequence). CDR3 size: 14 residues. CDR3 DNA sequence: TGTACCAGCAGTTTAAAGACAGGAAATCAGCCCCAGCATTTT. This sequence encodes CTSSLKTGNQPQHF.

This clonotype counts as medium-sized. The chain employs TRBV19 and TRBJ2-7; D gene unclear. Germline V gene lookup returns CDR1 LNHDA and CDR2 SQIVND (reference sequence). V lost 5 bases to trimming and J lost 4 bases, with 15 bases between them. The CDR3 loop spans 14 amino acids. The CDR3 protein is CASSVGPVEYEQYF. The CDR3 region has the DNA TGTGCCAGTAGTGTCGGACCCGTAGAGTACGAGCAGTACTTC.

This clonotype is judged medium-sized. The chain has TRBV20-1 and TRBJ1-6, with 12 bases aligning to TRBD1. The J segment lost 9 bases and the V segment lost 3 bases, leaving 6 bases of the junction unmatched. Germline CDR1 reads DFQATT; CDR2 reads SNEGSKA (reference sequence). The CDR3 runs 15 residues. The CDR3: CSARPGTGGFSPLHF. The DNA for the CDR3 is TGCAGTGCTAGGCCCGGGACAGGGGGCTTTTCACCCCTCCACTTT.

The CDR3 sequence: CASSLARQAYGYTF. Written as DNA, the CDR3 is TGTGCCAGCAGCTTAGCGCGACAGGCCTATGGCTACACCTTC. The chain joins TRBV7-8 to TRBJ1-2; tentatively, D is TRBD1 (6 bases). V was cut by 0 bases and J by 4 bases, with 9 bases left in between. CDR1 and CDR2 (germline): SGHVS, FQNEAQ. The CDR3 covers 14 residues.

This clonotype is categorized as medium-sized. The V call is TRBV29-1, the J call TRBJ2-7, with 10 bases lining up with TRBD2. The CDR3 spans 15 residues. The germline V gene encodes CDR1 SQVTM and CDR2 ANQGSEA. Unmatched junction bases numbered 13, after V lost 7 bases and J lost 4 bases. This CDR3 reads CSASGSAVSNYEQYF. In DNA, the CDR3 is TGCAGCGCTAGCGGGAGCGCCGTTAGTAATTACGAGCAGTACTTC.

The chain employs TRBV3-1 and TRBJ1-1; D is unclear. Trimming took 4 bases from V and 7 from J, leaving 13 bases between them. Germline lookup yields CDR1 LGHDT and CDR2 YNNKEL (reference sequence). The length of the CDR3 is 13 residues. The chain's CDR3 is CASSRDPGSEAFF. CDR3 sequence (DNA): TGTGCCAGCAGCCGAGACCCCGGGAGTGAAGCTTTCTTT.

The V call is TRBV6-2 or TRBV6-3, the J call TRBJ2-3; 7 nucleotides line up with TRBD1. Germline loops: CDR1 MNHEY, CDR2 SVGEGT. V lost 5 bases and J lost 4; bases outside the gene matches: 6. The CDR3 contains 14 residues. In DNA, the CDR3 is TGTGCCAGCAGTCACGGGACAGATCCAGATACGCAGTATTTT. Protein product: CASSHGTDPDTQYF.

This clonotype is deemed medium-sized (0.01 to 0.1%). The genes are TRBV10-3 and TRBJ2-3, with unresolved D. Germline CDR1 and CDR2: ENHRY and SYGVKD. V shed 2 bases and J shed 1 base, with 1 base lying between them. The CDR3 has 12 residues. For the CDR3, the DNA is TGTGCCATCAGTGAGGGCACAGATACGCAGTATTTT. Translating it yields CAISEGTDTQYF.

By share of the sample, this clonotype is medium-sized. The CDR3 spells CAIRVDRDTEAFF. In DNA, the CDR3 is TGTGCCATCAGGGTGGACAGGGACACTGAAGCTTTCTTT. The chain carries TRBV10-3 and TRBJ1-1, with 8 bases fitting TRBD1. Germline V gene sequence: CDR1 ENHRY, CDR2 SYGVKD. The CDR3 has 13 residues. The trim removed 6 bases at V and 3 bases at J, leaving 3 bases unmatched.

This clonotype is labeled as medium-sized (0.01 to 0.1%). The chain is built from TRBV6-5 and TRBJ2-1; 15 nucleotides agree with TRBD2. CDR3 length: 18 residues. J gave up 3 bases and V 4 bases, and 7 bases lay outside the gene matches. Germline V CDR1 and CDR2: MNHEY, SVGAGI. The CDR3 bases are TGTGCCAGCAGTTTCTCGGGACTAGCGGGAGGCGACTACAATGAGCAGTTCTTC. Protein product: CASSFSGLAGGDYNEQFF.

By proportion, this clonotype is medium-sized. This chain joins TRBV23-1 and TRBJ2-1; 8 bases agree with TRBD1. TRBV23-1 is identified as an open reading frame with a role that is uncertain. J was trimmed by 10 bases and V by 3 bases; bases with no gene match: 23. This CDR3 is built from 19 residues. The CDR3 nucleotides are TGCGCCAGCAGTCAGCTTTTTGTAACTCCAGGGGGCGATCAATCCGAGCAGTTCTTC. Translating gives CASSQLFVTPGGDQSEQFF.

CDR3 region: CASSLVGTGTNYGYTF. In nucleotides, the CDR3 is TGTGCCAGCAGCTTAGTAGGGACAGGGACGAACTATGGCTACACCTTC. This sequence joins TRBV7-9 and TRBJ1-2; TRBD1 agrees at 9 bases. Germline V CDR1 and CDR2: SEHNR, FQNEAQ (reference sequence). The CDR3 sequence is 16 residues long. V gave up 1 base and J gave up 2 bases; unmatched junction bases: 5.

In its sample, this clonotype is medium-sized. J is TRBJ1-2 and V is TRBV11-2; no reliable D call. CDR3 length: 16 amino acids. Germline CDR1 and CDR2: SGHAT and FQNNGV. With 7 bases removed from V and 6 bases from J, the gap between germline ends came to 24 bases. DNA of the CDR3: TGTGCCAGCACCCCAAGCGACGCCGTCTGGGCCAATGGCTACACCTTC. It is translated as CASTPSDAVWANGYTF.

This clonotype rates as medium-sized. The chain employs TRBV2 and TRBJ2-2; possible D gene TRBD2, 5 bases. Deletions cut 0 bases from V and 0 bases from J, with 14 bases between. Germline V gene sequence: CDR1 SNHLY, CDR2 FYNNEI. CDR3 length equals 18 residues. CDR3 sequence reads: CASSEAGRRNSNTGELFF. In DNA form, the CDR3 reads TGTGCCAGCAGTGAAGCGGGGAGACGCAACTCGAACACCGGGGAGCTGTTTTTT.